The TCR beta chain under discussion was sequenced for a study of cytomegalovirus exposure and HLA in healthy donors. Study-wide context: Earlier, 200 million or so T cells were analyzed, and 90 million to 140 million unique TCR beta sequences were found among them. Study-level points and caveats: In a later analysis, about 17,000 TCR beta sequences were associated with HLA alleles at 0.05 false discovery rate. In most subjects, TCR beta sequences reportedly gave accurate predictions of HLA-A and HLA-B alleles.

Concerning this clone itself: Its antigen is as yet unknown.

CDR1 SGHAT and CDR2 FQNNGV come from the germline V gene. The CDR3 is made up of 12 amino acids. Trimming stripped 5 bases from V and 4 bases from J, with 8 bases between. 13 Jbeta primers and 60 Vbeta primers were used for the PCR. The protocol was immunoSEQ multiplex PCR, while the TCRdb copy is restricted to in-frame clones and leaves out a portion. Altogether some 190,000 clones are present, roughly 85% being singletons, with the ten largest covering 1%. The origin of this receptor is a boy aged 2 to 10 in good health and CMV-seronegative. The sequenced sample was PBMCs. V and J are TRBV11-2 and TRBJ1-1; the D is unclear. For the CDR3, the DNA is TGTGCCAGCAGCAATCGAGGCACTGAAGCTTTCTTT. This translates into CASSNRGTEAFF.